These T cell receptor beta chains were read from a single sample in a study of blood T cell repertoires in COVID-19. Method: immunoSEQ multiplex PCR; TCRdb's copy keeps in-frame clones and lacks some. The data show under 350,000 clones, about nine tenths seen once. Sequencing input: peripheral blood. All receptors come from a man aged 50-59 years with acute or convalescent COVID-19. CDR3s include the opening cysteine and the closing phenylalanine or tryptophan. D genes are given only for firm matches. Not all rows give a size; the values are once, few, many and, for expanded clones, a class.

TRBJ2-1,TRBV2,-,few,CASSGGSGIPDNEQFF,TGTGCCAGCAGTGGAGGATCAGGGATCCCCGACAATGAGCAGTTCTTC
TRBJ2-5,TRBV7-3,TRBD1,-,CASSRGGPETQYF,TGTGCCAGCAGTCGAGGGGGCCCAGAGACCCAGTACTTC
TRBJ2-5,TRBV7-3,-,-,CASSLQVGETQYF,TGTGCCAGCAGCTTACAGGTGGGAGAGACCCAGTACTTC
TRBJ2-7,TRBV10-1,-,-,CASSESIPPNEQYF,TGCGCCAGCAGTGAGTCCATCCCCCCCAACGAGCAGTACTTC
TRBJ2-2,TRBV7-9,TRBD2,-,CASSLSPGGWTGELFF,TGTGCCAGCAGCTTGTCCCCCGGGGGGTGGACCGGGGAGCTGTTTTTT
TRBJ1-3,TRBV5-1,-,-,CASSSPYSGNTIYF,TGCGCCAGCAGCTCCCCTTACTCTGGAAACACCATATATTTT
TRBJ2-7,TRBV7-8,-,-,CASSHLVTSLYEQYF,TGTGCCAGCAGCCACCTGGTTACTTCCCTCTACGAGCAGTACTTC
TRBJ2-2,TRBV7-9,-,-,CASSQDTRNGELFF,TGTGCCAGCAGCCAGGACACCAGGAACGGGGAGCTGTTTTTT
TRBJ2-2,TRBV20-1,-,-,CSASPTNTGELFF,TGCAGTGCTAGTCCGACTAACACCGGGGAGCTGTTTTTT
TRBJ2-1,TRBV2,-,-,CASSVRRGSDEQFF,TGTGCCAGCAGTGTTCGGCGCGGGTCCGATGAGCAGTTCTTC
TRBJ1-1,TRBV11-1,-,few,CASSYSPNTEAFF,TGTGCCAGCAGCTACAGTCCTAACACTGAAGCTTTCTTT
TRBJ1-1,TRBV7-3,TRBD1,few,CASSPAGGRTEAFF,TGTGCCAGCAGCCCGGCAGGGGGGAGGACTGAAGCTTTCTTT
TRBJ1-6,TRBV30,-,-,CAWTLGVTYNSPLHF,TGTGCCTGGACCCTCGGGGTAACCTATAATTCACCCCTCCACTTT
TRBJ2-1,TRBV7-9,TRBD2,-,CASSSFSGYEQFF,TGTGCCAGCAGCTCCTTTAGCGGGTATGAGCAGTTCTTC
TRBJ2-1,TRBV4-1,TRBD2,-,CASSQAGLAGGGEQFF,TGCGCCAGCAGCCAAGCGGGACTAGCGGGGGGCGGTGAGCAGTTCTTC
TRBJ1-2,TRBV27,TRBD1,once,CASSFGQGNNYGYTF,TGTGCCAGCAGTTTTGGACAGGGGAATAACTATGGCTACACCTTC
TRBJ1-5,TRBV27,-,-,CASSRGAVQPQHF,TGTGCCAGCAGCCGGGGGGCTGTTCAGCCCCAGCATTTT
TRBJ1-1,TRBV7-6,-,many,CASSLGWGVGTEAFF,TGTGCCAGCAGCTTAGGGTGGGGAGTTGGCACTGAAGCTTTCTTT
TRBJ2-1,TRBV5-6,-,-,CASSLLGGPGNEQFF,TGTGCCAGCAGCTTGTTGGGGGGGCCGGGTAATGAGCAGTTCTTC
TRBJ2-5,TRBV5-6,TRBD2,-,CASRQGRAPGETQYF,TGTGCCAGCAGGCAAGGGAGGGCCCCCGGAGAGACCCAGTACTTC
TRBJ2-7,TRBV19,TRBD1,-,CASSLDRGYEQYF,TGTGCCAGTAGCCTGGACAGGGGCTACGAGCAGTACTTC
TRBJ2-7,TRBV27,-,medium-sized,CASGHRDPYEQYF,TGTGCCAGCGGCCACAGGGATCCCTACGAGCAGTACTTC
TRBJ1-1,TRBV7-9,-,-,CASSLEPDTEAFF,TGTGCCAGCAGCTTAGAGCCGGACACTGAAGCTTTCTTT
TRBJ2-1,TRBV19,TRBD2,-,CASSSSLAGSSYNEQFF,TGTGCCAGTAGTTCCTCCCTAGCGGGGAGCTCCTACAATGAGCAGTTCTTC
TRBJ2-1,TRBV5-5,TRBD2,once,CASSSMTSGGAEQFF,TGTGCCAGCAGCTCGATGACTAGCGGGGGGGCTGAGCAGTTCTTC
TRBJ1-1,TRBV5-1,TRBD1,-,CASSRQGGNTEAFF,TGCGCCAGCAGCCGACAGGGAGGGAACACTGAAGCTTTCTTT
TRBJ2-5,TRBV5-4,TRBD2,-,CASSPRGGQQETQYF,TGTGCCAGCAGCCCACGGGGGGGTCAGCAAGAGACCCAGTACTTC
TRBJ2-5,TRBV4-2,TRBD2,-,CASSLGLAGVEETQYF,TGTGCCAGCAGCCTCGGACTAGCGGGGGTAGAAGAGACCCAGTACTTC
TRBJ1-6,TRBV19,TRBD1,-,CASSRQGLSRSPLHF,TGTGCCAGTAGTCGACAGGGTTTGTCCCGTTCACCCCTCCACTTT
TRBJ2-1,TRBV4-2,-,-,CASRSEGGYNEQFF,TGTGCCAGCAGATCAGAAGGGGGCTACAATGAGCAGTTCTTC
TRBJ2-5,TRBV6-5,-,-,CASSYAEGAQETQYF,TGTGCCAGCAGTTACGCGGAAGGGGCCCAAGAGACCCAGTACTTC
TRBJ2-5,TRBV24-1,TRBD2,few,CATSGSGGAGETQYF,TGTGCCACCAGTGGGAGCGGGGGGGCCGGAGAGACCCAGTACTTC